This T cell receptor beta chain was recorded in a study of shared clonotypes between healthy human individuals. The CDR3 is 12 amino acids. Germline V gene sequence: CDR1 GTSNPN, CDR2 SVGIG (reference sequence). The V end was cut by 5 bases, the J end by 10 bases, with 17 bases between. Donation came from healthy HIV-negative adults that had no recent acute infections or vaccinations. Method: immunoSEQ multiplex PCR; TCRdb's copy keeps in-frame clones and lacks some. The sample carries approximately 470,000 clones, around 73% recorded once. This sequence joins TRBV30 and TRBJ1-2; maybe TRBD1 (5 bases). This receptor was obtained from a woman aged 40 to 49 in good health. Some clones in this sample may be carry-over from other donors' samples. The sample consisted of PBMCs. DNA for the CDR3: TGTGCCTGGGAAAAGGGGCAGGCGATCTACACCTTC. It codes for CAWEKGQAIYTF.